One T cell receptor beta chain is described in this entry. The record originates from a study of blood T cell repertoires in COVID-19. Source study methods: How many nucleated cells were present was estimated from reference gene primer amplification. Sequencing was performed with immunoSEQ multiplex PCR; in TCRdb, only in-frame clones are kept and a portion is missing. That table gives V, J and clone size, and the DNA gave D and trimming. The sample shows about 100,000 clones, about 89% of them seen only once. Between the trimmed V and J ends, which lost 5 bases and 8 bases, there was a span of 15 bases. The germline CDR1 and CDR2 sequences are SGHVS and FNYEAQ. The length of the CDR3 is 14 residues.

The rearrangement links TRBV7-6 to TRBJ1-4; D is uncertain. Sequenced material: peripheral blood. This clonotype was obtained from a human donor in a cohort sampled during active COVID-19. The CDR3 region has the DNA TGTGCCAGCAGCCCTCAGGCCCGCGACGAAAAACTGTTTTTT. It is translated as CASSPQARDEKLFF.